A selection of T cell receptor beta chains follows, all from one sample in a study of shared clonotypes between healthy human individuals. Data came from immunoSEQ multiplex PCR; TCRdb stores just in-frame clones and leaves some out. This table holds around 370,000 clones, roughly 96% found once. Sample: memory CD8+ T cells sorted from blood. These receptors were taken from a man aged 25 to 45 in good health. CDR3s include the opening cysteine and the closing phenylalanine or tryptophan. Only some rows state a clone size, as once, few, many or a class for expanded clones.

clone size	V gene	J gene	CDR3 protein
.	TRBV25-1	TRBJ1-1	CASRKDIRRLFF
.	TRBV2	TRBJ2-5	CASSEGFRGETQYF
.	TRBV6-1	TRBJ2-7	CASSLLPGRTYEQYF
.	TRBV30	TRBJ2-1	CAWSARFNEQFF
.	TRBV30	TRBJ2-1	CAWSPLASYNEQFF
.	TRBV28	TRBJ1-1	CASSKQGVNTEAFF
once	TRBV28	TRBJ2-1	CASSFGTNNPGQFF
.	TRBV19	TRBJ1-5	CASSIRTVSNQPQHF
.	TRBV28	TRBJ2-7	CASSLVGSSYEQYF
.	TRBV19	TRBJ2-7	CASSMSGTSYYYEQYF
.	TRBV30	TRBJ1-2	CAWSVGQDGYTF
few	TRBV2	TRBJ2-7	CASSGGAREQYF
once	TRBV5-1	TRBJ2-3	CASSGAGVADTQYF
.	TRBV6-5	TRBJ1-5	CASSYRVGENQPQHF
.	TRBV6-1	TRBJ2-2	CASRQGSHTGELFF
.	TRBV29-1	TRBJ1-3	CSARPPGGNTIYF
.	TRBV18	TRBJ1-5	CASSPDRGGQPQHF
.	TRBV9	TRBJ2-3	CASTSGSTDTQYF
.	TRBV5-1	TRBJ2-5	CASSGSTGLTKTQYF
.	TRBV4-1	TRBJ2-1	CASSQGYLAGGLNEQFF
.	TRBV30	TRBJ1-2	CAWSVSGTGHGYTF
.	TRBV4-2	TRBJ2-7	CASSQDREQSYEQYF
once	TRBV4-1	TRBJ2-7	CASSQQISGTGDEQYF
once	TRBV15	TRBJ2-7	CATSRVPGQGVYEQYF